This T cell receptor (beta chain) stems from a study of CD8 T cells in Susac syndrome. RNA was extracted with the RNeasy kit, and a quantity of about 0.45 to 1 ug was reverse transcribed using random hexamers. TCRdb re-derived calls from the immunoSEQ multiplex PCR reads in MiXCR, one entry per CDR3 protein. The profile shows over 120,000 distinct CDR3 sequences, about 95% of them singletons. The CDR3 contains 14 residues. The V and J ends lost 1 base and 7 bases respectively, with 11 bases between them. Germline V CDR1 and CDR2: LNHNV, YYDKDF (reference sequence). The J gene is TRBJ1-5, the V gene TRBV15; tentative D call: TRBD1 (5 bases). This receptor was taken from a human donor with Susac syndrome. Sequenced input: CD4+ T cells from PBMCs. This chain's CDR3 is CATSRVGGIQPQHF. For the CDR3, the DNA is TGTGCCACCAGCAGAGTTGGGGGGATACAGCCCCAGCATTTT. Together with reference TRBV15 and TRBJ1-5, the CDR3 gives the full variable domain: DAMVIQNPRYQVTQFGKPVTLSCSQTLNHNVMYWYQQKSSQAPKLLFHYYDKDFNNEADTPDNFQSRRPNTSFCFLDIRSPGLGDTAMYLCATSRVGGIQPQHFGDGTRLSIL.